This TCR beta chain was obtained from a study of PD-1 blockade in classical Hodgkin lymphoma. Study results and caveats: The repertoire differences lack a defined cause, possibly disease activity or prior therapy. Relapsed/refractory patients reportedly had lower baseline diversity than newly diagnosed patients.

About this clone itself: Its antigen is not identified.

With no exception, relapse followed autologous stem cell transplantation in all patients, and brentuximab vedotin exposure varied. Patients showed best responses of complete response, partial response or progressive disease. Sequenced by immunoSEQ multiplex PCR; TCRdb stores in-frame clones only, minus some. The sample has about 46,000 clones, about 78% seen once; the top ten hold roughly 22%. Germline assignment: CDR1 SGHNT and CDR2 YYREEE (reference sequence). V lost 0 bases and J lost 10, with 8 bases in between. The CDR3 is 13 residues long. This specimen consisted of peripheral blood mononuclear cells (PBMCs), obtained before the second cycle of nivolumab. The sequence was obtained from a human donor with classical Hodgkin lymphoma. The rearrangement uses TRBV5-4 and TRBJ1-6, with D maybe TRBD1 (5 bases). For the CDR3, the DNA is TGTGCCAGCAGCTTGGGTGGGGACTCACCCCTCCACTTT. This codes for CASSLGGDSPLHF.